One and the same sample provided the 11 T cell receptor beta chains below, sequenced in a study of low-dose radiotherapy and immunotherapy resistance in tumors. The time point denotes: after trial treatment. Treatment noted: LDRT plus nivolumab, ipilimumab, low-dose cyclophosphamide and aspirin (RACIN trial). Alpha- and beta-chain coverage of first-strand cDNA came from TRAV- and TRBV-specific primers. The TCRs were subjected to amplification over approximately 20 PCR cycles employing a constant-region primer in conjunction with a V-primer adapter. TCRdb analysed the reads with MiXCR anew, one entry per CDR3 protein. There are 100,000 or so distinct CDR3 sequences in the sample; around 20% occur only once, and approximately 4% lies in the top ten. The specimen comprised PBMCs, sampled after low-dose radiotherapy plus immunotherapy. The source is a male donor with prostate cancer.

This clonotype was detected ten times or more. The gene calls are TRBV6-6 and TRBJ2-7, with TRBD1 matching over 7 bases. J lost 6 bases, V lost 1 base, and 9 bases had no gene match. The germline V gene encodes CDR1 MNHNY and CDR2 SVGAGI (reference sequence). The CDR3 is made up of 15 amino acids. The CDR3 DNA reads TGTGCCAGCAGTTACTTATCGACAGGGTTGGCCGAGCAGTACTTC. Amino acids: CASSYLSTGLAEQYF.

This rearrangement joins TRBV5-1 to TRBJ2-6; D uncertain. V was trimmed by 4 bases and J by 4 bases, leaving 15 bases between them. CDR3 size: 16 residues. Germline lookup yields CDR1 SGHRS and CDR2 YFSETQ. The CDR3 protein is CASSLSSGSGANVLTF. The CDR3 coding sequence is TGCGCCAGCAGCCTTTCGTCCGGGTCCGGGGCCAACGTCCTGACTTTC.

By its share, this clonotype is medium-sized (0.01 to 0.1%). V gene TRBV11-2 combines with J gene TRBJ2-7; TRBD2 matches 9 bases. CDR3 length: 13 amino acids. CDR1 and CDR2 from the germline V gene are SGHAT and FQNNGV. V was pared by 5 bases and J by 3 bases, with 2 bases of the junction left unmatched. CDR3 DNA sequence: TGTGCCAGCAGCCGTAGCGGGGGCTACGAGCAGTACTTC. Protein sequence: CASSRSGGYEQYF.

This clonotype was observed a few times. The chain is built from TRBV6-2 or TRBV6-3 and TRBJ2-7; TRBD1 agrees at 9 bases. The germline CDR1 and CDR2 sequences are MNHEY and SVGEGT. CDR3 length: 12 residues. V lost 5 bases, J lost 6 bases, and 2 bases stayed unmatched. CDR3 amino acids: CASSRTGAEQYF. DNA for the CDR3: TGTGCCAGCAGTAGGACAGGGGCCGAGCAGTACTTC.

This clonotype was seen repeatedly, ten times or more. This chain joins TRBV6-2 or TRBV6-3 and TRBJ2-2; 9 nucleotides agree with TRBD2. The CDR3 length is 16 residues. Germline V CDR1 and CDR2: MNHEY, SVGEGT. The CDR3 loop is CALSDAQRGVTGELFF. As DNA, the CDR3 is TGTGCTCTCTCCGACGCCCAGCGGGGGGTCACCGGGGAGCTGTTTTTT.

This clonotype was seen repeatedly, ten times or more. V is TRBV20-1 and J is TRBJ2-5, with 15 bases matching TRBD2. Germline trimming cut 5 bases from V and 3 bases from J; bases unmatched to any gene: 7. Looked up from germline, CDR1 is DFQATT and CDR2 is SNEGSKA (reference sequence). There are 16 residues in the CDR3. Written as DNA, the CDR3 is TGCAGTGCTGAGCCGGGACTAGCGGGGGGAAAAGAGACCCAGTACTTC. It encodes CSAEPGLAGGKETQYF.

This clonotype appeared many times. The chain combines TRBV5-6 with TRBJ2-3; the match to TRBD2 covers 9 bases. Germline V gene sequence: CDR1 SGHDT, CDR2 YYEEEE. J was trimmed by 2 bases and V by 6 bases; bases with no gene match: 4. The CDR3 loop spans 14 amino acids. The CDR3 bases are TGTGCCAGCAAAGCGGGGGGTGACACAGATACGCAGTATTTT. Protein: CASKAGGDTDTQYF.

This clonotype was recorded many times. CDR3 DNA: TGTGCCAGCAGTGAAGCCGGGACAGGGTCCTACGAGCAGTACTTC. Translation: CASSEAGTGSYEQYF. The gene calls are TRBV2 and TRBJ2-7, with 9 positions matching TRBD1. The V gene end was trimmed by 0 bases and the J gene end by 1 base; junction bases not matched to a gene: 1. CDR3 length equals 15 residues. CDR1 is SNHLY, CDR2 FYNNEI, per germline.

This clonotype has ten or more counts. The CDR3 DNA sequence: TGTGCCAGCAGCTTTTCGGGGGACAGCTCCTACGAGCAGTACTTC. Translated: CASSFSGDSSYEQYF. The chain links TRBV7-6 to TRBJ2-7, with D possibly being TRBD1 (7 bases). Trimming pared 3 bases from V and 0 bases from J, leaving 12 bases between. CDR3 length: 15 amino acids. Per germline, CDR1 SGHVS and CDR2 FNYEAQ.

Details on this clonotype: One base separates it from a far larger clone, so it is likely a read error. This chain connects TRBV5-6 to TRBJ2-1, with D perhaps TRBD1 or TRBD2 (5 bases each). Germline V CDR1 and CDR2: SGHDT, YYEEEE. This CDR3 is built from 12 residues. V dropped 3 bases and J dropped 10 bases, with 11 bases sitting between them. In DNA, the CDR3 is TGTGCCAGCAGCTGGGGGAACTACGAGCAGTTCTTC. It is translated as CASSWGNYEQFF.

The sample holds many counts of this clonotype. The chain joins TRBV28 to TRBJ1-6; D is unresolved. CDR1 is MDHEN and CDR2 is SYDVKM in the germline V gene. The CDR3 has 13 amino acids. The V and J ends lost 9 bases and 0 bases respectively, with 6 bases between them. The chain's CDR3 is CASGSSYNSPLHF. For the CDR3, the DNA is TGTGCCAGTGGGAGCTCCTATAATTCACCCCTCCACTTT.